The 28 T cell receptor beta chains reported below all come from one sample, sequenced in a study of cytomegalovirus exposure and HLA in healthy donors. The PCR was carried out with 60 Vbeta primers and 13 Jbeta primers. Some clones are missing from TCRdb's copy, which holds only in-frame ones; the method was immunoSEQ multiplex PCR. The sample yields about 99,000 clones, roughly three quarters seen once. The material sequenced was PBMCs. The receptors were gathered from a woman in her 40s in good health and CMV-seronegative.

The J gene is TRBJ2-7, the V gene TRBV5-1, with D possibly matching TRBD2 (6 bases). The V gene lost 4 bases and the J gene lost 3 bases, with 14 bases spanning the gap. In germline, CDR1 is SGHRS, CDR2 YFSETQ. The CDR3 runs to 14 residues. The CDR3: CASSPAGSYYEQYF. CDR3 DNA: TGCGCCAGCAGCCCAGCGGGTTCCTACTACGAGCAGTACTTC.

CDR3 nucleotides: TGTGCCAGCAGCTCGGCGAGAGGTACGCAGTATTTT. This codes for CASSSARGTQYF. V and J are TRBV7-2 and TRBJ2-3; D is unclear. Germline lookup yields CDR1 SGHTA and CDR2 FQGNSA. V lost 4 bases and J 8 bases, leaving 10 bases between the germline ends. The CDR3 spans 12 residues.

This clone was counted only a few times. The chain has TRBV7-2 and TRBJ1-2; 11 nucleotides line up with TRBD1. V lost 4 bases and J lost 3; bases outside the gene matches: 1. The germline V gene encodes CDR1 SGHTA and CDR2 FQGNSA. The CDR3 runs to 14 residues. CDR3 nucleotides: TGTGCCAGCAGCTCGGGACAGGGGGACTATGGCTACACCTTC. Residues: CASSSGQGDYGYTF.

CDR3 DNA: TGTGCCAGCAGCTCAGGGGGCCCGAGGCCCCAGCATTTT. The encoded protein is CASSSGGPRPQHF. The V call is TRBV5-8, the J call TRBJ1-5; 8 bases fit TRBD1. The CDR3 totals 13 residues. J lost 9 bases, V lost 3 bases, and 5 bases had no gene match. Germline CDR1 SGHTS, CDR2 YDEGEE.

This rearrangement joins TRBV5-1 to TRBJ2-7; 12 bases line up with TRBD2. J gave up 4 bases and V 4 bases, and 6 bases lay outside the gene matches. CDR1 and CDR2 (germline): SGHRS, YFSETQ. This CDR3 region has 15 residues. The CDR3 DNA is TGCGCCAGCAGCCCCCTAGCGGGAGGGCCGTACGAGCAGTACTTC. Protein product: CASSPLAGGPYEQYF.

This chain joins TRBV9 and TRBJ2-7, with D perhaps TRBD1 (6 bases). Germline values: CDR1 SGDLS, CDR2 YYNGEE. The V gene lost 4 bases and the J gene lost 10 bases, with 15 bases spanning the gap. The CDR3 runs to 12 residues. The CDR3 DNA is TGTGCCAGCAGCACATTGACAGGACCTCAGTACTTC. Translated: CASSTLTGPQYF.

In this sample, this clone turned up once. The chain combines TRBV9 with TRBJ2-7; 7 bases align to TRBD2. Per the germline V gene, CDR1 is SGDLS and CDR2 is YYNGEE. With 4 bases clipped from V and 2 bases from J, the junction kept 9 bases outside the gene matches. The CDR3 runs 15 residues. This CDR3 reads CASSQTGGPTYEQYF. Here the CDR3 DNA reads TGTGCCAGCAGCCAGACGGGAGGCCCCACCTACGAGCAGTACTTC.

The sample holds one count of this clone. The chain employs TRBV9 and TRBJ2-7; D perhaps matches TRBD1 (6 bases). CDR3 size: 15 residues. In germline, CDR1 is SGDLS, CDR2 YYNGEE. Trimming shortened V by 5 bases and J by 1 base, and 16 bases separated the two germline ends. The CDR3 here is CASSATGTPSYEQYF. The CDR3 DNA sequence: TGTGCCAGCAGTGCAACCGGGACACCTTCCTACGAGCAGTACTTC.

The chain has TRBV30 and TRBJ1-2; no clear D gene. Germline assignment: CDR1 GTSNPN and CDR2 SVGIG (reference sequence). This CDR3 is 11 amino acids long. Trimming stripped 3 bases from V and 6 bases from J, with 8 bases between. CDR3 in amino acids: CAWSLEDGYTF. The CDR3 DNA reads as TGTGCCTGGAGCCTCGAGGATGGCTACACCTTC.

In DNA, the CDR3 is TGTGCCACACGGGCCAACGTCGAACAGGGATATGGCTACACCTTC. Its protein product is CATRANVEQGYGYTF. The V gene is TRBV28, the J gene TRBJ1-2; maybe TRBD1 (6 bases). From germline, CDR1 is MDHEN and CDR2 SYDVKM. CDR3 size: 15 residues. V lost 10 bases and J 5 bases, leaving 23 bases between the germline ends.

J is TRBJ1-2 and V is TRBV15, with TRBD1 matching over 7 bases. Germline CDR1 reads LNHNV; CDR2 reads YYDKDF (reference sequence). The CDR3 is 13 residues long. Losses at the gene ends were 3 bases for V and 7 bases for J; bases not matched to a gene: 5. The CDR3 spells CATSSDRVIGYTF. CDR3 DNA: TGTGCCACCAGCAGCGACAGGGTTATTGGCTACACCTTC. The complete variable domain, with remaining parts taken from reference TRBV15 and TRBJ1-2, reads DAMVIQNPRYQVTQFGKPVTLSCSQTLNHNVMYWYQQKSSQAPKLLFHYYDKDFNNEADTPDNFQSRRPNTSFCFLDIRSPGLGDTAMYLCATSSDRVIGYTFGSGTRLTVV.

The V call is TRBV4-1, the J call TRBJ2-7, with 12 bases aligning to TRBD2. The length of the CDR3 is 17 residues. The germline V gene encodes CDR1 MGHRA and CDR2 YSYEKL. J gave up 3 bases and V 2 bases, and 8 bases lay outside the gene matches. The CDR3: CASSQLGLAGHLYEQYF. CDR3 nucleotide sequence: TGCGCCAGCAGCCAACTAGGACTAGCGGGACACCTCTACGAGCAGTACTTC.

This clone has only a few counts. The rearrangement joins TRBV10-1 to TRBJ2-1; 11 bases fit TRBD2. V dropped 8 bases and J dropped 3; count of bases not matched to a gene: 6. The CDR3 is 15 residues long. Germline V gene data show CDR1 as WNHNN and CDR2 as SYGVQD (reference sequence). The CDR3 region is CASGLAGGGYNEQFF. In DNA, the CDR3 is TGCGCCAGCGGGTTAGCGGGAGGGGGCTACAATGAGCAGTTCTTC.

The V and J genes are TRBV29-1 and TRBJ2-3, with a possible D match to TRBD2 (6 bases). With 1 base removed from V and 2 bases from J, the gap between germline ends came to 10 bases. Germline lookup yields CDR1 SQVTM and CDR2 ANQGSEA. The CDR3 is 14 amino acids. Here the CDR3 reads CSVEARRDTDTQYF. CDR3 sequence (DNA): TGCAGCGTTGAAGCCAGGCGGGACACAGATACGCAGTATTTT.

This clone was seen just once. One end of the junction fails to match germline, which may point to a read error. The J gene is TRBJ2-2, the V gene TRBV7-7, with 9 bases matching TRBD2. Germline CDR1 SSHAT, CDR2 FNYEAQ (reference sequence). The CDR3 length is 15 residues. The CDR3 region has the DNA TGTGCTAGCAGCCCCGGACTAGCGAGCACCGGGGAGCTGTTTTTT. It codes for CASSPGLASTGELFF.

The rearrangement joins TRBV5-6 to TRBJ2-1, with a possible D match to TRBD2 (5 bases). V lost 4 bases to trimming and J lost 0 bases, with 11 bases between them. CDR1 and CDR2 (germline): SGHDT, YYEEEE. The CDR3 is made up of 15 amino acids. DNA of the CDR3: TGTGCCAGCAGCCCCGGGATCTACTCCTACAATGAGCAGTTCTTC. Amino acids: CASSPGIYSYNEQFF.

This chain uses TRBV29-1 with TRBJ1-2; 7 nucleotides match TRBD1. CDR3 length: 11 residues. The junction had 0 bases not matched to a gene; V was cut back by 4 bases and J by 4 bases. CDR1 and CDR2 from the germline V gene are SQVTM and ANQGSEA. CDR3 loop: CSVGDSYGYTF. The DNA of the CDR3 is TGCAGCGTTGGGGACAGCTATGGCTACACCTTC.

In its sample, this clone was seen once. This rearrangement joins TRBV4-3 to TRBJ1-3; maybe TRBD1 (6 bases). The CDR3 sequence is 16 residues long. Germline V gene data show CDR1 as LGHNA and CDR2 as YSLEER. V lost 0 bases and J lost 1, with 10 bases in between. CDR3 sequence: CASSQDLGASGNTIYF. The DNA of the CDR3 is TGCGCCAGCAGCCAAGATCTGGGGGCGTCTGGAAACACCATATATTTT.

This chain links TRBV7-5 with TRBJ2-7; the table's D call, TRBD2, was not checked against the DNA. TRBV7-5 is labeled a pseudogene. The CDR3 has 15 residues. CDR3 coding DNA: TGTGCCCGGACCATCCATGAGCGGGAAACCTACGAGCAGTACTTC. It codes for CARTIHERETYEQYF.

The chain uses TRBV19 and TRBJ1-1; maybe TRBD1 (6 bases). Per the germline V gene, CDR1 is LNHDA and CDR2 is SQIVND (reference sequence). Between the trimmed V and J ends, which lost 6 bases and 1 base, there was a span of 15 bases. The length of the CDR3 is 15 residues. The DNA of the CDR3 is TGTGCCAGTAGGCCTGAGGCGGGGGCGAACACTGAAGCTTTCTTT. Amino acids: CASRPEAGANTEAFF.

The chain couples TRBV7-9 to TRBJ2-5; 15 positions match TRBD2. The CDR3 is 16 residues long. Looked up from germline, CDR1 is SEHNR and CDR2 is FQNEAQ (reference sequence). Losses at the gene ends were 6 bases for V and 4 bases for J; bases not matched to a gene: 6. CDR3 residues: CASSSGLAGGGETQYF. The CDR3 DNA reads as TGTGCCAGCAGTTCAGGACTAGCGGGAGGGGGAGAGACCCAGTACTTC.

The chain recombines TRBV19 with TRBJ2-7; maybe TRBD2 (6 bases). Per germline, CDR1 LNHDA and CDR2 SQIVND (reference sequence). The CDR3 runs to 13 residues. V lost 5 bases and J 3 bases, leaving 11 bases between the germline ends. The CDR3 sequence: CASSPSGHYEQYF. DNA of the CDR3: TGTGCCAGTAGTCCCAGCGGGCACTACGAGCAGTACTTC.

The gene calls are TRBV18 and TRBJ2-5, with D uncertain. Germline CDR1 reads KGHSH; CDR2 reads LQKENI. There are 14 residues in the CDR3. The V end was cut by 0 bases, the J end by 4 bases, with 9 bases between. The CDR3 sequence is CASSPPGSTETQYF. The CDR3 region has the DNA TGTGCCAGCTCACCACCTGGTAGCACAGAGACCCAGTACTTC.

The chain joins TRBV4-3 to TRBJ1-1, with TRBD1 matching 7 bases. CDR1 is LGHNA, CDR2 YSLEER, per germline. J gave up 7 bases and V 0 bases, and 2 bases lay outside the gene matches. This CDR3 is built from 13 residues. The CDR3 here is CASSQETGSEAFF. CDR3 coding DNA: TGCGCCAGCAGCCAAGAGACAGGGAGTGAAGCTTTCTTT.

The rearrangement joins TRBV30 to TRBJ1-1; possibly TRBD1 for D (6 bases). There are 13 residues in the CDR3. With 5 bases removed from V and 1 base from J, the gap between germline ends came to 11 bases. The germline V gene encodes CDR1 GTSNPN and CDR2 SVGIG (reference sequence). The CDR3 bases are TGTGCCTGGGAACGGGGACAGAACACTGAAGCTTTCTTT. It is translated as CAWERGQNTEAFF. Filled out from reference TRBV30 and TRBJ1-1, the complete variable domain reads SQTIHQWPATLVQPVGSPLSLECTVEGTSNPNLYWYRQAAGRGLQLLFYSVGIGQISSEVPQNLSASRPQDRQFILSSKKLLLSDSGFYLCAWERGQNTEAFFGQGTRLTVV.

V usage is TRBV7-3 and J usage is TRBJ2-5, with D possibly TRBD2 on 6 matching bases. The ends were cut back, 5 bases at V and 3 bases at J, with 16 bases in the middle. CDR3 length: 15 residues. In germline, CDR1 is SGHTA, CDR2 FQGTGA. The CDR3 region is CASSLGLQREETQYF. As DNA, the CDR3 is TGTGCCAGCAGCCTGGGACTTCAGAGGGAAGAGACCCAGTACTTC. The full variable domain, rest sourced from reference TRBV7-3 and TRBJ2-5, is GAGVSQTPSNKVTEKGKYVELRCDPISGHTALYWYRQSLGQGPEFLIYFQGTGAADDSGLPNDRFFAVRPEGSVSTLKIQRTERGDSAVYLCASSLGLQREETQYFGPGTRLLVL.

The V gene is TRBV9, the J gene TRBJ2-3, with TRBD2 matching over 9 bases. The V segment lost 4 bases and the J segment 9 bases; nucleotides outside the gene matches: 15. The CDR3 contains 16 residues. Germline lookup yields CDR1 SGDLS and CDR2 YYNGEE. The CDR3 DNA reads as TGTGCCAGCAGCTCTAACCCCGGGACTAGCACTTACACGCAGTATTTT. Protein product: CASSSNPGTSTYTQYF.

The V call is TRBV5-1, the J call TRBJ1-2, with 8 bases fitting TRBD1. Germline V gene lookup returns CDR1 SGHRS and CDR2 YFSETQ. The CDR3 extends over 15 amino acids. Losses at the gene ends were 2 bases for V and 4 bases for J; bases not matched to a gene: 7. The CDR3: CASSFGQGRGYGYTF. The CDR3 nucleotides read TGCGCCAGCAGCTTCGGACAGGGACGGGGCTATGGCTACACCTTC.